These 11 T cell receptor beta chains originate from one sample sequenced in a study of blood T cells in healthy people across ages. Primed by a sample-barcoded 5' primer and a J-beta primer mix, a second PCR proceeded for 7 to 11 cycles. Using its own MiXCR run on the 5' RACE reads, TCRdb lists one record per CDR3 protein. The data hold 700,000 to 900,000 distinct CDR3 sequences, with 53% observed a single time. Sequenced: blood. The receptor source for this set is an elderly man in good health.

As regards this clonotype: One junction end does not reproduce the germline sequence, and a read error may be involved. This chain joins TRBV7-2 and TRBJ2-1, with D tentatively TRBD1 (6 bases). This CDR3 has 14 amino acids. Germline V gene data show CDR1 as SGHTA and CDR2 as FQGNSA. The CDR3 loop reads CARSPGQYGNEQFF. As DNA, the CDR3 is TGTGCCCGCAGCCCAGGACAGTACGGCAATGAGCAGTTCTTC.

This chain links TRBV4-2 with TRBJ2-1, with 13 bases aligning to TRBD2. The J call is in doubt because the DNA end fits TRBJ2-7 better. Germline V CDR1 and CDR2: LGHNA, YNFKEQ. The CDR3 is 18 amino acids. CDR3 in amino acids: CASSQESLAGGPYNEQYF. CDR3 DNA sequence: TGTGCCAGCAGCCAAGAGTCACTAGCGGGAGGGCCCTACAATGAGCAGTACTTC.

The rearrangement joins TRBV20-1 to TRBJ2-2; 11 bases are shared with TRBD2. The CDR3 length is 15 residues. The trim removed 6 bases at V and 7 bases at J, leaving 10 bases unmatched. From germline, CDR1 is DFQATT and CDR2 SNEGSKA (reference sequence). This CDR3 reads CSAPSLAGGVGELFF. The CDR3 nucleotides read TGCAGTGCACCCTCATTAGCGGGAGGGGTCGGGGAGCTGTTTTTT.

Ten or more counts support this clonotype. The rearrangement uses TRBV4-2 and TRBJ2-6; weak D call: TRBD1 (5 bases). Germline CDR1 LGHNA, CDR2 YNFKEQ. The CDR3 totals 18 residues. Trimming took 0 bases from V and 0 from J, leaving 12 bases between them. CDR3 coding DNA: TGTGCCAGCAGCCAAGAGGGGCAGGGATACTCTGGGGCCAACGTCCTGACTTTC. This gives the protein CASSQEGQGYSGANVLTF.

The table lists this clonotype with a few counts. The rearrangement uses TRBV10-3 and TRBJ2-1; D perhaps matches TRBD1 (6 bases). This CDR3 has 15 residues. Germline V gives CDR1 ENHRY, CDR2 SYGVKD. V was clipped by 3 bases and J by 3 bases, with 12 bases between them. CDR3 bases: TGTGCCATCAGTGATGACAGGCGAGACTACAATGAGCAGTTCTTC. Translated: CAISDDRRDYNEQFF.

This sequence joins TRBV29-1 and TRBJ2-1; D remains unclear. The J call could be wrong; TRBJ2-7 is a better fit for the DNA end. Germline values: CDR1 SQVTM, CDR2 ANQGSEA. The CDR3 is made up of 12 amino acids. The CDR3 reads CSVEARYNEQYF. In DNA form, the CDR3 reads TGCAGCGTTGAAGCGAGGTACAATGAGCAGTACTTC.

The V gene is TRBV18, the J gene TRBJ1-4, with D perhaps TRBD1 (6 bases). The length of the CDR3 is 18 residues. The germline V and J ends were trimmed by 2 bases and 4 bases, with 20 bases remaining between them. In germline, CDR1 is KGHSH, CDR2 LQKENI. The CDR3 DNA reads TGTGCCAGCTCACCATCACTGCTACGGACAGACCTTAATGAAAAACTGTTTTTT. Protein sequence: CASSPSLLRTDLNEKLFF.

In this sample, this clonotype turned up a few times. Given a much more abundant clone one base away, this may be a read error. The V gene is TRBV20-1, the J gene TRBJ2-5; TRBD2 matches at 9 bases. Germline CDR1 DFQATT, CDR2 SNEGSKA (reference sequence). V dropped 2 bases and J dropped 4; count of bases not matched to a gene: 8. The CDR3 runs 15 residues. The CDR3 here is CSARHGGRAVETQYF. The CDR3 region has the DNA TGCAGTGCTAGACACGGCGGGAGGGCCGTAGAGACCCAGTACTTC.

This sequence joins TRBV5-5 and TRBJ2-7; the D is unclear. V was cut by 0 bases and J by 3 bases, with 13 bases left in between. The CDR3 is 15 residues long. Per the germline V gene, CDR1 is SGHKS and CDR2 is YYEKEE (reference sequence). In DNA, the CDR3 is TGTGCCAGCAGCTTGGTCTTTGGACGGAACTACGAGCAGTACTTC. Protein sequence: CASSLVFGRNYEQYF.

The gene calls are TRBV2 and TRBJ2-7; D gene uncertain. The CDR3 runs 13 residues. Trimming pared 1 base from V and 5 bases from J, leaving 9 bases between. Germline values: CDR1 SNHLY, CDR2 FYNNEI. The CDR3 DNA follows: TGTGCCAGCAGTGAAGACGAGTGGCACGAGCAGTACTTC. The encoded protein is CASSEDEWHEQYF.

In its sample, this clonotype was seen a few times. The rearrangement links TRBV9 to TRBJ2-3; D gene unclear. This CDR3 comprises 12 residues. Germline V gene data show CDR1 as SGDLS and CDR2 as YYNGEE. V was clipped by 4 bases and J by 5 bases, with 8 bases between them. Written as DNA, the CDR3 is TGTGCCAGCAGCCCCCTGGTAGATACGCAGTATTTT. Its protein is CASSPLVDTQYF.